What follows is one T cell receptor (beta chain) and its context. Regarding treatment: oral pan-JAK inhibitor, 5-10 mg twice daily. Extraction and reverse transcription of RNA yielded cDNA as the sequencing template. The assay was immunoSEQ multiplex PCR, and TCRdb's table has in-frame clones only and misses some. The sample includes under 350,000 clones, roughly 64% seen only once; the top ten take under 2%. This record comes from a study of CD8+ T cells in alopecia areata. The source was CD4+ T cells sorted from blood, collected at week 24, from a patient treated with tofacitinib. This clonotype was obtained from a human donor with alopecia areata.

CDR3: CASSYDGETQYF. The CDR3, as DNA: TGTGCCAGCAGTTACGACGGTGAGACCCAGTACTTC. The chain links TRBV6-5 to TRBJ2-5; D gene ambiguous. The CDR3 consists of 12 residues. Germline CDR1 reads MNHEY; CDR2 reads SVGAGI. With 2 bases removed from V and 5 bases from J, the gap between germline ends came to 6 bases.